The rows below give T cell receptor beta chains drawn from one sample of a study of blood T cell repertoires in COVID-19. Clones were sequenced by immunoSEQ multiplex PCR, and TCRdb holds only the in-frame ones, with some missing. The repertoire includes roughly 58,000 clones, under 80% of them detected once, and 51% sits in the top ten. The sample consisted of PBMCs or T cells enriched from blood (not recorded which). Source of these receptors: a woman aged 55 to 70 who had been exposed to COVID-19. The CDR3 runs from the conserved cysteine through the conserved F or W. A D gene is named only where the DNA matches it firmly. Clone size is not always given. Where it is, it says once, few, many or a class for expanded clones.

size,V,D,J,DNA,CDR3
few,TRBV7-2,.,TRBJ2-2,TGTGCCAGCAGCTTAGTGAGGGCAACGAACACCGGGGAGCTGTTTTTT,CASSLVRATNTGELFF
.,TRBV7-6,.,TRBJ2-5,TGTGCCAGCAGCTTAGAGTTCAGGATCTGGGAGACCCAGTACTTC,CASSLEFRIWETQYF
.,TRBV10-2,TRBD2,TRBJ2-1,TGCGCCAGCAGCGTCGGGAGGGCGTACAATGAGCAGTTCTTC,CASSVGRAYNEQFF
.,TRBV6-5,.,TRBJ1-6,TGTGCCAGCAGGGAGGACTATCGTTCACCCCTCCACTTT,CASREDYRSPLHF
.,TRBV6-5,TRBD1,TRBJ1-2,TGTGCCAGCAGGTCCAGGGGGCGCGGGGGCGGCTACACCTTC,CASRSRGRGGGYTF
few,TRBV5-4,.,TRBJ1-6,TGTGCCAGCAGCCCCTCGGGGGGCCGTAATTCACCCCTCCACTTT,CASSPSGGRNSPLHF
once,TRBV5-1,.,TRBJ2-5,TGCGCCAGCAGCTTGGGGCGGACACGGGAGACCCAGTACTTC,CASSLGRTRETQYF
few,TRBV2,TRBD2,TRBJ2-1,TGTGCCAGCAGTGATCTAGGCGGGGGTCGTGAGTTCTTC,CASSDLGGGREFF
.,TRBV27,TRBD1,TRBJ2-3,TGTGCCAGCAGTTTTTCGGACAGGGTTATAGATACGCAGTATTTT,CASSFSDRVIDTQYF
many,TRBV19,.,TRBJ1-5,TGTGCCAGTAGTAGGGAGAGTGTGGGGGCAGGGCAGCCCCAGCATTTT,CASSRESVGAGQPQHF
.,TRBV7-2,.,TRBJ1-2,TGTGCCAGCAGCTTGCAGGGGAATCCTAACTATGGCTACACCTTC,CASSLQGNPNYGYTF
.,TRBV15,.,TRBJ2-5,TGTGCCACCAGCAGAGATCGCGTCGGTAGCCTCCCCCAGTACTTC,CATSRDRVGSLPQYF
.,TRBV5-6,.,TRBJ1-2,TGTGCCAGCAGCTTAGTGGGCCCTAACTATGGCTACACCTTC,CASSLVGPNYGYTF
.,TRBV30,.,TRBJ1-2,TGTGCCTGGAGTGAAGGGGGCTATGGCTACACCTTC,CAWSEGGYGYTF
.,TRBV30,TRBD2,TRBJ2-7,TGTGCCTGGAGTTCGACTAGCGGATACTACGAGCAGTACTTC,CAWSSTSGYYEQYF
.,TRBV12-3/TRBV12-4,.,TRBJ2-5,TGTGCCAGCAGTCGACAGACGCGAGAGACCCAGTACTTC,CASSRQTRETQYF
once,TRBV7-6,.,TRBJ1-5,TGTGCCAGCAGCTTACTCCAAACTCGGGATCAGCCCCAGCATTTT,CASSLLQTRDQPQHF
.,TRBV7-9,.,TRBJ2-1,TGTGCCAGCAGTTTCTATGGACTAAACTATAACAATGAGCAGTTCTTC,CASSFYGLNYNNEQFF
few,TRBV7-9,.,TRBJ2-7,TGTGCCAGCAGCTTAAGAGATTACCCCTACGAGCAGTACTTC,CASSLRDYPYEQYF
.,TRBV15,.,TRBJ2-2,TGTGCCACCAGCAGTGGCGGTCTCGGGGAGCTGTTTTTT,CATSSGGLGELFF
.,TRBV2,.,TRBJ2-1,TGTGCCAGCAGAAGGACGGGGGATGAGCAGTTCTTC,CASRRTGDEQFF
.,TRBV30,.,TRBJ1-3,TGTGCCTGGAGTTCCCCGGCGACAGGAAACACCATATATTTT,CAWSSPATGNTIYF